This T cell receptor beta chain was captured in a study of blood T cell repertoires in COVID-19. Across the whole study: T cells, B-cell-depleted T cells, or PBMCs supplied cDNA or gDNA.

In this sample, this clone turned up a few times. The CDR3 length is 12 residues. Looked up from germline, CDR1 is MRHNA and CDR2 is SNTAGT. J gave up 9 bases and V 5 bases, and 3 bases lay outside the gene matches. The repertoire was sequenced with immunoSEQ multiplex PCR; TCRdb's copy has only in-frame clones and lacks some. Seen here are over 55,000 clones, 82% observed once, and the top ten hold around 15%. The gene calls are TRBV6-4 and TRBJ2-1; 8 bases line up with TRBD1. Sequencing was done on a sample of peripheral blood. This TCR was recovered from a woman aged 80 or older with acute or convalescent COVID-19. The CDR3 is CASSPGGGEQFF. For the CDR3, the DNA is TGTGCCAGCAGTCCAGGGGGCGGTGAGCAGTTCTTC.